This T cell receptor beta chain was sequenced in a study of Graves' ophthalmopathy and Graves' hyperthyroidism. General observations from the study: A classifier, a 13-signature model, separated ophthalmopathy from stable hyperthyroidism with approximately 88% sensitivity and roughly 80% specificity.

This clonotype was recorded many times. What it binds is not known. CDR3 regions of TCR beta were amplified from RNA transcripts. The library came from an HTBI-primed first-round RT-PCR and a second-round multiplex PCR. TCRdb re-derived calls from the multiplex PCR reads in MiXCR, one entry per CDR3 protein. The sample contains roughly 160,000 distinct CDR3 sequences, 37% of which appear only once. This sequence originates from a woman aged 35 to 49 with Graves' ophthalmopathy. The sequencing sample was made of peripheral blood.

The CDR3 loop reads CASSQSGTRARGNTIYF. The CDR3 coding sequence is TGCGCCAGCAGCCAATCCGGGACACGGGCGCGGGGAAACACCATATATTTT. The chain recombines TRBV4-1 with TRBJ1-3, with TRBD1 as a possible D gene (6 bases). The CDR3 length is 17 residues. CDR1 MGHRA and CDR2 YSYEKL come from the germline V gene. The V and J ends lost 2 bases and 4 bases respectively, with 18 bases between them.